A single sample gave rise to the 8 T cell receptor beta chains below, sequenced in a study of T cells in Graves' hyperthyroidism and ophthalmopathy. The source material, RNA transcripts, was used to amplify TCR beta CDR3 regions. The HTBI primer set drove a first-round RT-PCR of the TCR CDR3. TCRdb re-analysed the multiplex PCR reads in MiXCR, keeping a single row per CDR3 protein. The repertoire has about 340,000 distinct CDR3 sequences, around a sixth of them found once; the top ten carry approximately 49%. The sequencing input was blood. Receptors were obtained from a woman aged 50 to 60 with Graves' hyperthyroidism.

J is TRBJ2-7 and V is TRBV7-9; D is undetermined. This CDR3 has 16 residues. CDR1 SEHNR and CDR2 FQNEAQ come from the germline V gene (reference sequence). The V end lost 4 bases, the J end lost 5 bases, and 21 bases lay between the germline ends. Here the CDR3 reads CASSSSVWARTHEQYF. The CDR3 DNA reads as TGTGCCAGCAGCTCCTCCGTGTGGGCTAGGACCCACGAGCAGTACTTC.

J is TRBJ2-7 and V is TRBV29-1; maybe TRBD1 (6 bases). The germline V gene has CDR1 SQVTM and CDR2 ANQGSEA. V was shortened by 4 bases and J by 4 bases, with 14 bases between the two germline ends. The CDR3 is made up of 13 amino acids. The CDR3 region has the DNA TGCAGCGTTGTGTGGACAGAGCTTTACGAGCAGTACTTC. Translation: CSVVWTELYEQYF.

The CDR3 sequence is CASSENGEKGYEQYV. The DNA of the CDR3 is TGTGCCAGCAGTGAAAATGGGGAAAAGGGTTACGAGCAGTACGTC. This chain links TRBV6-1 with TRBJ2-7, with unresolved D. The CDR3 has 15 amino acids. CDR1 is MNHNS and CDR2 is SASEGT in the germline V gene. The V end lost 2 bases, the J end lost 4 bases, and 15 bases lay between the germline ends.

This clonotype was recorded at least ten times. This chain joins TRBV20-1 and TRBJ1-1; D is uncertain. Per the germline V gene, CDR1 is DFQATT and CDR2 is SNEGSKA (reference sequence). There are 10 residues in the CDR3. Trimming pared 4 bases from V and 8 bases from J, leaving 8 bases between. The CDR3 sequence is CSATDGEAFF. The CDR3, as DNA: TGCAGTGCTACGGACGGGGAAGCTTTCTTT.

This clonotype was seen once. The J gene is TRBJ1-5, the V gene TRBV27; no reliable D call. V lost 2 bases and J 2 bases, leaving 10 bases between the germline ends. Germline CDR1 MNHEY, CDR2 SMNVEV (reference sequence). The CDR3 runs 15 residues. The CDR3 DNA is TGTGCCAGCAGTTTAATACAGTTTGGCAATCAGCCCCAGCATTTT. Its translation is CASSLIQFGNQPQHF.

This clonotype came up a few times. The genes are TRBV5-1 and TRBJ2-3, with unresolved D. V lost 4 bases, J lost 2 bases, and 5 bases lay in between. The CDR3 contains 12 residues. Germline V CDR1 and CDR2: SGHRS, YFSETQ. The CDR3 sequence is CASSHYTDTQYF. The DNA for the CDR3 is TGCGCCAGCAGCCACTACACAGATACGCAGTATTTT.

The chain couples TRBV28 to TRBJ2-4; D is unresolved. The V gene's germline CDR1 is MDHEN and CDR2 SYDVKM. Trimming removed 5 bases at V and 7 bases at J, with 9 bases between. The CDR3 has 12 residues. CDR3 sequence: CASSTPRNIQYF. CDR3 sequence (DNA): TGTGCCAGCAGTACACCAAGGAACATTCAGTACTTC.

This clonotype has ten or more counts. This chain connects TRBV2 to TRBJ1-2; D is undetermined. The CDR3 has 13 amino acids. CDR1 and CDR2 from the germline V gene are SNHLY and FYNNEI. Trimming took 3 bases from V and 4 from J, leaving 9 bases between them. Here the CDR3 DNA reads TGTGCCAGCAGTGAGCGTCAGGTCTATGGCTACACCTTC. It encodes CASSERQVYGYTF.